This is a list of T cell receptor beta chains from one sample in a study of T cell repertoires in cytomegalovirus infection. MiXCR was run by TCRdb on the reads, yielding one entry per CDR3 protein. Of some 150,000 distinct CDR3 sequences detected, about 6% appear once; the ten largest clones hold roughly 18%. Sequenced material: PBMCs. These receptors were collected from a human donor in good health (CMV status not recorded). Some clones in this sample may be carry-over from other donors' samples. Both conserved end residues are part of each CDR3. Each record gives: D gene, V gene, clone size, J gene, CDR3 protein, CDR3 DNA. The D gene is left open where the match is weak. Expanded clones get a size class; other rows say once, few or many, or leave the size out.

d_gene: .; v_gene: TRBV7-9; abundance: many; j_gene: TRBJ2-1; CDR3aa: CASSAYNEQFF; CDR3nt: TGTGCCAGCAGCGCGTACAATGAGCAGTTCTTC
d_gene: .; v_gene: TRBV15; abundance: .; j_gene: TRBJ2-1; CDR3aa: CATSRNRGYEQFF; CDR3nt: TGTGCCACCAGCAGAAATAGGGGGTACGAGCAGTTCTTC
d_gene: TRBD1; v_gene: TRBV5-4; abundance: many; j_gene: TRBJ1-1; CDR3aa: CASSTSTGVNTEAFF; CDR3nt: TGTGCCAGCAGCACCTCGACAGGGGTGAACACTGAAGCTTTCTTT
d_gene: TRBD2; v_gene: TRBV7-2; abundance: many; j_gene: TRBJ2-3; CDR3aa: CASSLPRGLAGGSSTDTQYF; CDR3nt: TGTGCCAGCAGCCTACCTCGAGGACTAGCGGGGGGATCCAGCACAGATACGCAGTATTTT
d_gene: TRBD1; v_gene: TRBV5-1; abundance: many; j_gene: TRBJ1-2; CDR3aa: CASSWGQGVDGYTF; CDR3nt: TGCGCCAGCAGCTGGGGACAGGGAGTTGATGGCTACACCTTC
d_gene: TRBD2; v_gene: TRBV7-3; abundance: many; j_gene: TRBJ2-2; CDR3aa: CASSSTSGGTGELFF; CDR3nt: TGTGCCAGCAGCTCAACTAGCGGGGGCACCGGGGAGCTGTTTTTT
d_gene: TRBD2; v_gene: TRBV20-1; abundance: .; j_gene: TRBJ2-3; CDR3aa: CSATSSGAGDTQYF; CDR3nt: TGCAGTGCTACCTCTAGCGGGGCCGGCGATACGCAGTATTTT
d_gene: TRBD1; v_gene: TRBV5-1; abundance: few; j_gene: TRBJ2-2; CDR3aa: CASSWGQRNTGELFF; CDR3nt: TGCGCCAGCAGCTGGGGACAGCGGAACACCGGGGAGCTGTTTTTT
d_gene: .; v_gene: TRBV24-1; abundance: .; j_gene: TRBJ2-1; CDR3aa: CATSDPGSEQFF; CDR3nt: TGTGCCACCAGTGACCCAGGGTCTGAGCAGTTCTTC
d_gene: .; v_gene: TRBV20-1; abundance: few; j_gene: TRBJ2-6; CDR3aa: CSARDYANNSGGANVLTF; CDR3nt: TGCAGTGCTAGAGATTATGCCAACAATAGCGGTGGGGCCAACGTCCTGACTTTC
d_gene: .; v_gene: TRBV7-8; abundance: many; j_gene: TRBJ2-6; CDR3aa: CASSLDRAGANVLTF; CDR3nt: TGTGCCAGCAGCTTAGACAGGGCTGGGGCCAACGTCCTGACTTTC
d_gene: .; v_gene: TRBV5-6; abundance: many; j_gene: TRBJ2-7; CDR3aa: CASSLLGRDLYEQYF; CDR3nt: TGTGCCAGCAGCTTGTTGGGTCGGGACCTCTACGAGCAGTACTTC
d_gene: .; v_gene: TRBV7-3; abundance: many; j_gene: TRBJ2-7; CDR3aa: CASSLTGDGSYEQYF; CDR3nt: TGTGCCAGCAGCTTAACCGGGGACGGCTCCTACGAGCAGTACTTC
d_gene: .; v_gene: TRBV7-9; abundance: few; j_gene: TRBJ1-3; CDR3aa: CASSLGLTKDRTGNTIYF; CDR3nt: TGTGCCAGCAGCTTAGGATTAACCAAAGACAGGACTGGAAACACCATATATTTT
d_gene: .; v_gene: TRBV29-1; abundance: many; j_gene: TRBJ1-2; CDR3aa: CSVEDLIAVIHGYTF; CDR3nt: TGCAGCGTTGAAGATCTCATCGCTGTTATCCATGGCTACACCTTC